Listed below are T cell receptor beta chains from one sample, sequenced in a study of control samples from healthy donors and cancer patients. Method: immunoSEQ multiplex PCR; TCRdb's copy keeps in-frame clones and lacks some. The sample holds 150,000 to 200,000 clones; roughly 88% are singletons and the top ten take over 1.5%. The material sequenced was blood. These receptors came from a man in his late teens or twenties in good health. CDR3s leave out the opening cysteine and the closing phenylalanine or tryptophan. The order of the fields is V gene, J gene, CDR3 protein.

v_call: TRBV5-5; j_call: TRBJ2-5; cdr3_aa: ASTLDLAGGGETQY
v_call: TRBV11-2; j_call: TRBJ2-5; cdr3_aa: ASSSFSGNQETQY
v_call: TRBV6-5; j_call: TRBJ2-5; cdr3_aa: ASRMASGQETQY
v_call: TRBV28; j_call: TRBJ2-1; cdr3_aa: ASSFRDNEQF
v_call: TRBV4-2; j_call: TRBJ2-5; cdr3_aa: ASSQGQGTTWAQY
v_call: TRBV4-3; j_call: TRBJ1-5; cdr3_aa: ASSQARVGQPQH
v_call: TRBV9; j_call: TRBJ2-5; cdr3_aa: ASSVGGPGGDETQY
v_call: TRBV7-9; j_call: TRBJ2-3; cdr3_aa: ASSLESRDTQY
v_call: TRBV7-7; j_call: TRBJ2-1; cdr3_aa: ASSPLPGQYNEQF
v_call: TRBV7-8; j_call: TRBJ2-2; cdr3_aa: ASSSRAANTGELF
v_call: TRBV28; j_call: TRBJ2-5; cdr3_aa: ASSLFPGGQETQY
v_call: TRBV3-1/TRBV3-2; j_call: TRBJ2-2; cdr3_aa: ASSLAGGSDTGELF
v_call: TRBV5-5; j_call: TRBJ1-5; cdr3_aa: ASSRGATNRQPQH
v_call: TRBV18; j_call: TRBJ2-5; cdr3_aa: ASSPRTSGGAGETQY
v_call: TRBV28; j_call: TRBJ2-2; cdr3_aa: ASSAGTTNTGELF
v_call: TRBV5-6; j_call: TRBJ2-7; cdr3_aa: ATLRLAGGPVDEQY
v_call: TRBV30; j_call: TRBJ2-7; cdr3_aa: AWGSSSYEQY
v_call: TRBV6-5; j_call: TRBJ1-1; cdr3_aa: ASSYGLGSTEAF
v_call: TRBV6-5; j_call: TRBJ1-5; cdr3_aa: ASSYSIDGNQPQH
v_call: TRBV9; j_call: TRBJ2-1; cdr3_aa: ASSVSRTTRAGYNEQF
v_call: TRBV5-4; j_call: TRBJ2-3; cdr3_aa: ASSLVLAPYTQY
v_call: TRBV3-1/TRBV3-2; j_call: TRBJ2-1; cdr3_aa: ASSQGGGHEQF
v_call: TRBV4-2; j_call: TRBJ1-3; cdr3_aa: ASSREDREGNTIY
v_call: TRBV27; j_call: TRBJ2-5; cdr3_aa: ASSLIFTRQETQY
v_call: TRBV3-1/TRBV3-2; j_call: TRBJ2-1; cdr3_aa: ASSQESLGEGYNEQF
v_call: TRBV30; j_call: TRBJ1-5; cdr3_aa: AWSVEGGNQPQH
v_call: TRBV7-2; j_call: TRBJ1-1; cdr3_aa: ASSHGQVDTEAF
v_call: TRBV27; j_call: TRBJ1-3; cdr3_aa: ASSYRSSGNTIY
v_call: TRBV11-3; j_call: TRBJ2-3; cdr3_aa: ASSPGTSGDTQY
v_call: TRBV19; j_call: TRBJ1-2; cdr3_aa: ASSVLDSSPYGYT
v_call: TRBV21-1; j_call: TRBJ1-2; cdr3_aa: ASSRSGQGKNYGYT
v_call: TRBV9; j_call: TRBJ2-3; cdr3_aa: ASSVSRGQADTQY
v_call: TRBV7-8; j_call: TRBJ2-5; cdr3_aa: ASIPGRGQETQY
v_call: TRBV29-1; j_call: TRBJ2-3; cdr3_aa: SVLGVAGGSSDTQY
v_call: TRBV12-5; j_call: TRBJ2-3; cdr3_aa: ASGLGQGSTDTQY
v_call: TRBV6-1; j_call: TRBJ2-7; cdr3_aa: ASSGGGMGGASYEQY
v_call: TRBV3-1/TRBV3-2; j_call: TRBJ1-2; cdr3_aa: ASSQGVQGLNYGYT
v_call: TRBV28; j_call: TRBJ2-7; cdr3_aa: ASSHAPYEQY
v_call: TRBV29-1; j_call: TRBJ1-1; cdr3_aa: SVEVGGPNTEAF
v_call: TRBV7-2; j_call: TRBJ2-5; cdr3_aa: ASSLPVQTQY
v_call: TRBV3-1/TRBV3-2; j_call: TRBJ2-2; cdr3_aa: ASSQDLADGELF
v_call: TRBV18; j_call: TRBJ1-4; cdr3_aa: ASSPGVGSEKLF
v_call: TRBV6-2/TRBV6-3; j_call: TRBJ2-1; cdr3_aa: ASSYPIRGGGRHEQF
v_call: TRBV28; j_call: TRBJ1-3; cdr3_aa: ASSFGREENTIY
v_call: TRBV5-1; j_call: TRBJ2-3; cdr3_aa: ASSLGLAGSTDTQY
v_call: TRBV30; j_call: TRBJ1-1; cdr3_aa: AWSLQGRNTEAF
v_call: TRBV11-3; j_call: TRBJ1-5; cdr3_aa: ASSLHRENQPQH
v_call: TRBV7-6; j_call: TRBJ2-2; cdr3_aa: ASKKTGYTNTGELF
v_call: TRBV2; j_call: TRBJ1-1; cdr3_aa: ASTGEGVTEAF
v_call: TRBV29-1; j_call: TRBJ2-7; cdr3_aa: SVVSPGQGPYEQY
v_call: TRBV28; j_call: TRBJ1-5; cdr3_aa: ASSLDPGHGFRNQPQH
v_call: TRBV20-1; j_call: TRBJ2-7; cdr3_aa: SARDLSGEY
v_call: TRBV5-1; j_call: TRBJ1-1; cdr3_aa: ASSFQGARGTEAF
v_call: TRBV13; j_call: TRBJ1-1; cdr3_aa: ASSLVGQMNTEAF
v_call: TRBV28; j_call: TRBJ2-6; cdr3_aa: ASSSFFKGSLEPSGANVLT
v_call: TRBV19; j_call: TRBJ1-6; cdr3_aa: ASGDSRISPLH
v_call: TRBV6-2/TRBV6-3; j_call: TRBJ2-7; cdr3_aa: ASTPPRVGYEQY
v_call: TRBV3-1/TRBV3-2; j_call: TRBJ2-1; cdr3_aa: ASSLWDEQF
v_call: TRBV4-3; j_call: TRBJ2-7; cdr3_aa: ASSQDRRVSSYEQY
v_call: TRBV14; j_call: TRBJ1-1; cdr3_aa: ASSQTANTEAF